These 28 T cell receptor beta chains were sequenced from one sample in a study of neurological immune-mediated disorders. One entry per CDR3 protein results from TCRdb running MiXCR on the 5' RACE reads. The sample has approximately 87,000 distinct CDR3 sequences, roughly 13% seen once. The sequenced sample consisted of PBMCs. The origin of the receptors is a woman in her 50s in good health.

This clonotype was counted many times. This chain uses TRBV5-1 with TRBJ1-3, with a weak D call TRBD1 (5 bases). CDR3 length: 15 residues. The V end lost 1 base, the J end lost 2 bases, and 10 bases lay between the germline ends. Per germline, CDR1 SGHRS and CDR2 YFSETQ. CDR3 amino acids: CASSLSTGAGNTIYF. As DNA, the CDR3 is TGCGCCAGCAGCTTGAGTACAGGCGCTGGAAACACCATATATTTT.

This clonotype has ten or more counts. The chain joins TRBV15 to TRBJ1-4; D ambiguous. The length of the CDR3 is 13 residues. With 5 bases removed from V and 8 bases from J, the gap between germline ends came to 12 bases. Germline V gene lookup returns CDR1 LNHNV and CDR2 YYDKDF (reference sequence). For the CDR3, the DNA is TGTGCCACCAGCCAGAATGCTGGGGAAAAACTGTTTTTT. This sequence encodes CATSQNAGEKLFF.

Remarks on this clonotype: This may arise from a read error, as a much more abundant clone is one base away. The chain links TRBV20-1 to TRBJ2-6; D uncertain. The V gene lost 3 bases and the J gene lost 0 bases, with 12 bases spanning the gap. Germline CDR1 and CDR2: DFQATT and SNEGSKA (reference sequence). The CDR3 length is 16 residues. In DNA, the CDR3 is TGCAGTGCTAGTGCATGGCCAAGCTCTGGGGCCAACGTCCTGACTTTC. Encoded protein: CSASAWPSSGANVLTF.

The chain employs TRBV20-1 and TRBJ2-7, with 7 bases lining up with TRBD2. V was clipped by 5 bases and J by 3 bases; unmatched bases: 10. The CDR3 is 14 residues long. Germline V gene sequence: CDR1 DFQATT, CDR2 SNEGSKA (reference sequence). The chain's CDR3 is CSASPGSGIYEQYF. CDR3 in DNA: TGCAGTGCTTCCCCAGGGAGCGGGATCTACGAGCAGTACTTC.

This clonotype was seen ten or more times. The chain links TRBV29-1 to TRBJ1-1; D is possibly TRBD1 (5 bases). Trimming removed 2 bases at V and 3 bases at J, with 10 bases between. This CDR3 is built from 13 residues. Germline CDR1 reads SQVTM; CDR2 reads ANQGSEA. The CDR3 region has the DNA TGCAGCGTTGAAAAGGGGAGGGACACTGAAGCTTTCTTT. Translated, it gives CSVEKGRDTEAFF.

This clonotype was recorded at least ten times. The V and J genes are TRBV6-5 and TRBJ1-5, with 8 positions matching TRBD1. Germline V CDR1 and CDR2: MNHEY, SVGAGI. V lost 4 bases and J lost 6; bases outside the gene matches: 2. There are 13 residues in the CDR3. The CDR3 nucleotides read TGTGCCAGCAGTTCAGGGGGCGGTCAGCCCCAGCATTTT. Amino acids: CASSSGGGQPQHF.

The DNA for the CDR3 is TGTGCCACCAGTGAGACCACAGGGGGTGAGCAGTTCTTC. Its translation: CATSETTGGEQFF. The rearrangement links TRBV24-1 to TRBJ2-1, with 8 nucleotides matching TRBD1. The CDR3 loop spans 13 amino acids. The junction had 4 bases not matched to a gene; V was cut back by 4 bases and J by 9 bases. From germline, CDR1 is KGHDR and CDR2 SFDVKD.

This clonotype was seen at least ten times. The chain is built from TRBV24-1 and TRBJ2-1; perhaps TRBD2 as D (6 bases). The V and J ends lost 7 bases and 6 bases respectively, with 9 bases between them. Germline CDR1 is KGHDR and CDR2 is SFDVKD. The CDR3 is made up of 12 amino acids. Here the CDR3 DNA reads TGTGCCACCAGAGAGGAGGGCAATGAGCAGTTCTTC. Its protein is CATREEGNEQFF.

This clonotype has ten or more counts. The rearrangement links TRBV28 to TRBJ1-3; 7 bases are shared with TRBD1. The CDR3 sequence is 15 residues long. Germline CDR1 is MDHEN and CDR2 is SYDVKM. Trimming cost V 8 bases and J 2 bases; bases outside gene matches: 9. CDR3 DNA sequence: TGTGCCAGCCGCACCACCACAGGGGCTGGAAACACCATATATTTT. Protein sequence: CASRTTTGAGNTIYF.

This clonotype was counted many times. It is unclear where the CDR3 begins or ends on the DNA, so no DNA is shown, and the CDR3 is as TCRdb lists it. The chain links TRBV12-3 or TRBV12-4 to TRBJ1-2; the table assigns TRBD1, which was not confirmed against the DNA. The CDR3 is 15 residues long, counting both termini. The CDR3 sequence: CASSFLAGTIYGYTF.

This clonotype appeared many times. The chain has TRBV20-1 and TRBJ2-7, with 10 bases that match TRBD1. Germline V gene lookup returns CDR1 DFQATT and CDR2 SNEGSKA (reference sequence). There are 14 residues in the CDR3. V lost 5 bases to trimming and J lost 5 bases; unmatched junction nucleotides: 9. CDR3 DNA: TGCAGTGCTTCGCTCGGGACAGGGGTCGACGAGCAGTACTTC. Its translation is CSASLGTGVDEQYF.

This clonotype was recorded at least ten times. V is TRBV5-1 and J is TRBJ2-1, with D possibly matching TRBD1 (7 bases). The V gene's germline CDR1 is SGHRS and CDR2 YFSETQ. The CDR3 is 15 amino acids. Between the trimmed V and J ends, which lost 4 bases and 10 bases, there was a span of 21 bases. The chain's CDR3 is CASSTQGVGGPEQFF. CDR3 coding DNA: TGCGCCAGCAGCACTCAGGGGGTGGGGGGACCAGAGCAGTTCTTC.

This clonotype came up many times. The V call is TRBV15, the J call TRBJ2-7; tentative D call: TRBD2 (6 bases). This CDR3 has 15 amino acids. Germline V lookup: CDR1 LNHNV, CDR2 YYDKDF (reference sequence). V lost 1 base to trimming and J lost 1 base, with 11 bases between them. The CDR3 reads CATSRGGEPSYEQYF. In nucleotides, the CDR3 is TGTGCCACCAGCAGAGGCGGGGAACCTTCCTACGAGCAGTACTTC.

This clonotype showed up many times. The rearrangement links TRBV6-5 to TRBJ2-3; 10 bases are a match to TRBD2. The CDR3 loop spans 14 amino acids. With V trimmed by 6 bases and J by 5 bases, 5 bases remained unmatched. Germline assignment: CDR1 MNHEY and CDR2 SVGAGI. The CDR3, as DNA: TGTGCCAGCAGGTCTAGCGGGAGTAAAGATACGCAGTATTTT. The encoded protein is CASRSSGSKDTQYF.

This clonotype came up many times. Here the CDR3 reads CASNLPSRGSYEQYF. For the CDR3, the DNA is TGTGCCAGCAACCTACCTTCCAGGGGATCCTACGAGCAGTACTTC. The chain recombines TRBV28 with TRBJ2-7, with D maybe TRBD1 (6 bases). There are 15 residues in the CDR3. In germline, CDR1 is MDHEN, CDR2 SYDVKM. The V gene lost 7 bases and the J gene lost 1 base, with 17 bases spanning the gap.

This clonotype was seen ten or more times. CDR3 coding DNA: TGTGCCAGCAGCTTTGACCTGGAACGCAATCAGCCCCAGCATTTT. Translated: CASSFDLERNQPQHF. This chain links TRBV7-8 with TRBJ1-5; D call uncertain. Trimming cost V 3 bases and J 2 bases, with 11 bases left between them. Per germline, CDR1 SGHVS and CDR2 FQNEAQ. The CDR3 has 15 residues.

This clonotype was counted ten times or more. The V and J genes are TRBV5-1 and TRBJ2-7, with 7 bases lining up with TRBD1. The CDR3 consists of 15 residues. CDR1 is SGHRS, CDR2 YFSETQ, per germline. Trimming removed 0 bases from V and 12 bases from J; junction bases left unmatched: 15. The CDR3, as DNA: TGCGCCAGCAGCTTGGCCGGGACAGATGACAGCTGGCGGTACTTC. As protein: CASSLAGTDDSWRYF.

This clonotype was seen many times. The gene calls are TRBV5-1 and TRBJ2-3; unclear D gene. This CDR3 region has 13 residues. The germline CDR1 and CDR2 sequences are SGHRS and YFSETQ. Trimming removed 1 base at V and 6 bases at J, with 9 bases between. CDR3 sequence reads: CASSLSSSDTQYF. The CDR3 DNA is TGCGCCAGCAGCTTGAGCAGTTCGGATACGCAGTATTTT.

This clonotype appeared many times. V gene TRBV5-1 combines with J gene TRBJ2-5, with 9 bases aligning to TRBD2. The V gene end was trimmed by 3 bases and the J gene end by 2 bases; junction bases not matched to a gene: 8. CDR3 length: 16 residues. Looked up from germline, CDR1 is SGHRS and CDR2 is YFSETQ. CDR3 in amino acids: CASSSGSSGGQETQYF. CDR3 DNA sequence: TGCGCCAGCAGCTCCGGGAGTAGCGGGGGACAAGAGACCCAGTACTTC.

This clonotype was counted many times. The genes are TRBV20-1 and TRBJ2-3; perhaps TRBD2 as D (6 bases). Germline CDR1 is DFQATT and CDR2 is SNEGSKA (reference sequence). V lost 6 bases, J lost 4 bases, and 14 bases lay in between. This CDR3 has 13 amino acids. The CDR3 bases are TGCAGTGCCCGGGAGCAGGGCGCAGATACGCAGTATTTT. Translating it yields CSAREQGADTQYF.

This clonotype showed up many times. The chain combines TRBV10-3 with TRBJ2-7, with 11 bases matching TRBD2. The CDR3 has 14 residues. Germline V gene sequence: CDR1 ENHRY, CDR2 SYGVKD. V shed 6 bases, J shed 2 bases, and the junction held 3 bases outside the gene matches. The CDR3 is CAISPGLAAYEQYF. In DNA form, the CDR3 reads TGTGCCATCAGCCCGGGACTAGCGGCCTACGAGCAGTACTTC.

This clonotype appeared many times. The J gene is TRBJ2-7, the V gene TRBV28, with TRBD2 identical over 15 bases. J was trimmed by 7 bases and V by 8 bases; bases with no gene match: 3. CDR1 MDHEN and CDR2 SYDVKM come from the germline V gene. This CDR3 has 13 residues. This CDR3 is CASWTSGGAEQYF. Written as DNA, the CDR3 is TGTGCCAGCTGGACTAGCGGGGGGGCTGAGCAGTACTTC.

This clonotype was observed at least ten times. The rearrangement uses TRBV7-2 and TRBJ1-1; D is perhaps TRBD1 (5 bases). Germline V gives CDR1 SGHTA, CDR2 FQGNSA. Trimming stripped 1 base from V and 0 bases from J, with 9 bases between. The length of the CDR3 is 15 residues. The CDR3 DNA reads TGTGCCAGCAGCTTAGGGGGGACCATGAACACTGAAGCTTTCTTT. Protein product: CASSLGGTMNTEAFF.

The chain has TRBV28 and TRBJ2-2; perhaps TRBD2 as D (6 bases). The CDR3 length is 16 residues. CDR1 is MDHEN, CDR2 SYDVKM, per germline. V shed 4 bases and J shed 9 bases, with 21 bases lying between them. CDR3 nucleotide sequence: TGTGCCAGCAGTTCCATCCTCATGTGGAGGGCCAGGGAGCTGTTTTTT. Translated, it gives CASSSILMWRARELFF.

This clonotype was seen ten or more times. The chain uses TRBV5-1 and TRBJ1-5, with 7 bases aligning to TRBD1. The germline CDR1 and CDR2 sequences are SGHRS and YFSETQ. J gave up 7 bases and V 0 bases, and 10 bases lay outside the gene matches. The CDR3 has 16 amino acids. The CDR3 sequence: CASSLGQGALGQPQHF. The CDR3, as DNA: TGCGCCAGCAGCTTGGGACAGGGAGCCTTAGGACAGCCCCAGCATTTT.

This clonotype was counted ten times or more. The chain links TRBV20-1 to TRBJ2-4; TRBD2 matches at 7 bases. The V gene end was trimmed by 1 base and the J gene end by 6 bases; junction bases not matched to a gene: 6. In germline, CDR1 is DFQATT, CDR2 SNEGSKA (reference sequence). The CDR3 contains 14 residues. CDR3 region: CSARVAGEGNIQYF. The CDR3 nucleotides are TGCAGTGCTAGAGTGGCGGGGGAGGGAAACATTCAGTACTTC.

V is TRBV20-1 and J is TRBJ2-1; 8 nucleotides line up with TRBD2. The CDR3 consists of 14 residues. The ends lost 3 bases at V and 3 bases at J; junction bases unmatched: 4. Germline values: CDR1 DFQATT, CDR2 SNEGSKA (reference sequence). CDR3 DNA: TGCAGTGCTAGCAGCGGGGGCCGCTACAATGAGCAGTTCTTC. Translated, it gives CSASSGGRYNEQFF.

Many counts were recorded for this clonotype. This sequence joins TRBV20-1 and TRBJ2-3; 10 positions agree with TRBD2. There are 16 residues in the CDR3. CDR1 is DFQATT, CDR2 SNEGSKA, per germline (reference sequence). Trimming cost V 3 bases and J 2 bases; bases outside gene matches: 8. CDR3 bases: TGCAGTGCTAGGCCGAGCGGGGGGGTGATCACAGATACGCAGTATTTT. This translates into CSARPSGGVITDTQYF.